At least ten counts were recorded for the clone carrying this T cell receptor (beta chain). This sample stems from a study of regulatory T cells in long-lasting Graves disease. Sample time point: newly diagnosed GD, antithyroid drugs for less than 3 months. Extracted PBMC RNA gave rise to the TCR library. Construction of the TCR beta libraries employed iRepertoire HTBI primers in conjunction with Arm-PCR of CDR3 regions. Each CDR3 protein gets one entry after TCRdb re-called the multiplex PCR reads with MiXCR. The table records about 530,000 distinct CDR3 sequences, 15% to 20% of them present only once. The CDR3 is 19 residues long. Losses at the gene ends were 2 bases for V and 0 bases for J; bases not matched to a gene: 9. The same sample was also studied in work on T cells in Graves' hyperthyroidism and ophthalmopathy. That study adds: The study defined stable Graves' hyperthyroidism as no ophthalmopathy progression within 18 months. Ophthalmopathy, as predicted by the model, came a median around 6 months after the prediction.

The specimen comprised peripheral blood mononuclear cells (PBMCs), sampled at new diagnosis, from a patient treated with antithyroid drugs. The V and J genes are TRBV12-3 or TRBV12-4 and TRBJ2-7, with TRBD2 matching over 14 bases. The origin of this receptor is a woman aged 40-65 years with Graves disease. CDR3 nucleotides: TGTGCCAGCAGTTTAAGGGGCGGGACTAGCGGGGGCCGCTCCTACGAGCAGTACTTC. Protein: CASSLRGGTSGGRSYEQYF.